This T cell receptor (beta chain) comes out of a study of T cell responses to AZD1222 COVID-19 vaccine. The study's findings and limits: Vaccine-related CD4 TCRs covered spike, predominating at 160-218 and 743-854. Increased Spike-specific TCR breadth and depth were observed after two AZD1222 doses.

Concerning this clone itself: No antigen is known for it.

Germline CDR1 is MGHDK and CDR2 is SYGVNS. V lost 4 bases and J 2 bases, leaving 12 bases between the germline ends. The length of the CDR3 is 14 residues. TCRdb's table, derived via immunoSEQ multiplex PCR, lists solely in-frame clones and lacks some. The sample holds about 150,000 clones, 90% to 95% seen once. The sequences come from peripheral blood, collected 28 days after the second AZD1222 dose. The genes are TRBV25-1 and TRBJ2-7; D not resolved. The receptor's source is an adult who received the AZD1222 COVID-19 vaccine. CDR3 nucleotide sequence: TGTGCCAGCAGTGTACTGGACGGTCCCTACGAGCAGTACTTC. Its translation is CASSVLDGPYEQYF.